Listed here are 20 T cell receptor beta chains from one sample, sequenced in a study of T cell responses to AZD1222 COVID-19 vaccine (TCRdb year 2021). This sample's time point label indicates: baseline before first vaccination. Libraries were prepared through the immunoSEQ multiplex PCR assay. This is the immuneACCESS table as TCRdb keeps it, with only in-frame sequences that have V and J called. A part of the clones is gone; compared with another copy, unresolved V genes explain less than half, and the rest is unexplained. This sample lists roughly 96,000 clones; about 90% were detected once. The ten largest make up roughly 25% of the sample. This specimen consisted of peripheral blood, obtained on day 0 of AZD1222 vaccination. The receptors were gathered from an adult in good health.

The chain has TRBV4-3 and TRBJ2-1; 8 bases fit TRBD2. The junction had 14 bases not matched to a gene; V was cut back by 5 bases and J by 5 bases. Looked up from germline, CDR1 is LGHNA and CDR2 is YSLEER. CDR3 length: 17 residues. The CDR3 DNA follows: TGCGCCAGCAGCTTATCGTCGGGAAGCGGGAGTAACAATGAGCAGTTCTTC. Protein sequence: CASSLSSGSGSNNEQFF.

V and J are TRBV7-9 and TRBJ1-2; 10 bases map to TRBD1. Per the germline V gene, CDR1 is SEHNR and CDR2 is FQNEAQ (reference sequence). The CDR3 has 16 residues. With 4 bases clipped from V and 6 bases from J, the junction kept 11 bases outside the gene matches. The CDR3 loop reads CASSSGQGTLLHGYTF. CDR3 bases: TGTGCCAGCAGCTCGGGACAGGGGACCCTACTCCATGGCTACACCTTC.

V and J are TRBV6-5 and TRBJ2-1; 8 bases are shared with TRBD2. CDR1 is MNHEY, CDR2 SVGAGI, per germline. V dropped 3 bases and J dropped 1; count of bases not matched to a gene: 2. The CDR3 is 15 amino acids. CDR3 sequence: CASSYSSGSYNEQFF. The CDR3, as DNA: TGTGCCAGCAGTTATTCTAGCGGGTCCTACAATGAGCAGTTCTTC.

This clone has a single count. This chain uses TRBV2 with TRBJ2-7; 12 nucleotides agree with TRBD2. This CDR3 has 17 amino acids. Trimming removed 3 bases from V and 0 bases from J; junction bases left unmatched: 6. CDR1 is SNHLY, CDR2 FYNNEI, per germline. The CDR3 is CASSDDGLAGFSYEQYF. The CDR3 nucleotides are TGTGCCAGCAGTGACGACGGACTAGCGGGGTTCTCCTACGAGCAGTACTTC.

This chain links TRBV9 with TRBJ2-2, with a possible D match to TRBD2 (6 bases). The V end lost 4 bases, the J end lost 3 bases, and 13 bases lay between the germline ends. The V gene's germline CDR1 is SGDLS and CDR2 YYNGEE. This CDR3 spans 15 amino acids. The CDR3 DNA reads as TGTGCCAGCAGCATAAGACCGGGGGACACCGGGGAGCTGTTTTTT. Encoded protein: CASSIRPGDTGELFF.

The chain uses TRBV7-8 and TRBJ2-7; D is undetermined. Per the germline V gene, CDR1 is SGHVS and CDR2 is FQNEAQ. Trimming removed 3 bases at V and 3 bases at J, with 9 bases between. CDR3 length equals 13 residues. DNA of the CDR3: TGTGCCAGCAGCTTTATTACGGGCTACGAGCAGTACTTC. It is translated as CASSFITGYEQYF.

The rearrangement joins TRBV9 to TRBJ2-7, with D possibly being TRBD2 (5 bases). V was clipped by 4 bases and J by 1 base, with 15 bases between them. The CDR3 runs to 15 residues. The germline V gene has CDR1 SGDLS and CDR2 YYNGEE. The chain's CDR3 is CASSPRALGSYEQYF. DNA of the CDR3: TGTGCCAGCAGCCCTAGGGCACTAGGGTCCTACGAGCAGTACTTC.

V gene TRBV28 combines with J gene TRBJ1-1; D not certain. Trimming stripped 4 bases from V and 6 bases from J, with 12 bases between. Germline CDR1 is MDHEN and CDR2 is SYDVKM. The CDR3 covers 13 residues. The CDR3 coding sequence is TGTGCCAGCAGTTCTAGTCGGGTGTCTGAAGCTTTCTTT. Protein product: CASSSSRVSEAFF.

This clone has a handful of counts. The CDR3, as DNA: TGCGCCAGCAGCTTGGAGGCAATCCCAGGGTCCTATGGCTACACCTTC. Residues: CASSLEAIPGSYGYTF. This chain joins TRBV5-1 and TRBJ1-2, with D possibly matching TRBD1 (5 bases). The CDR3 runs 16 residues. The V gene lost 0 bases and the J gene lost 4 bases, with 16 bases spanning the gap. Germline CDR1 SGHRS, CDR2 YFSETQ.

The chain links TRBV7-9 to TRBJ2-5; 8 bases agree with TRBD2. Germline trimming cut 0 bases from V and 4 bases from J; bases unmatched to any gene: 10. Germline V gene lookup returns CDR1 SEHNR and CDR2 FQNEAQ (reference sequence). The CDR3 runs 17 residues. CDR3 sequence (DNA): TGTGCCAGCAGCTTAGCAGTCACAGCGGGAGCGGCAGAGACCCAGTACTTC. Translation gives CASSLAVTAGAAETQYF.

This chain links TRBV6-4 with TRBJ2-1; the D gene is possibly TRBD2 (6 bases). CDR3 length: 14 amino acids. V was clipped by 2 bases and J by 7 bases, with 12 bases between them. Germline V CDR1 and CDR2: MRHNA, SNTAGT. The CDR3 region is CASSDGESGNEQFF. The CDR3 nucleotides are TGTGCCAGCAGTGACGGGGAGAGCGGGAATGAGCAGTTCTTC.

The chain employs TRBV18 and TRBJ1-4; 7 nucleotides align to TRBD1. CDR3 size: 14 residues. Germline V CDR1 and CDR2: KGHSH, LQKENI. V was pared by 3 bases and J by 8 bases, with 6 bases of the junction left unmatched. DNA of the CDR3: TGTGCCAGCTCACCTGGACAGGTCACGGAAAAACTGTTTTTT. It encodes CASSPGQVTEKLFF. Together with reference TRBV18 and TRBJ1-4, the CDR3 gives the full variable domain: NAGVMQNPRHLVRRRGQEARLRCSPMKGHSHVYWYRQLPEEGLKFMVYLQKENIIDESGMPKERFSAEFPKEGPSILRIQQVVRGDSAAYFCASSPGQVTEKLFFGSGTQLSVL.

This chain joins TRBV29-1 and TRBJ2-3; D is ambiguous. The V gene lost 6 bases and the J gene lost 3 bases, with 13 bases spanning the gap. Germline V gene data show CDR1 as SQVTM and CDR2 as ANQGSEA. CDR3 length: 13 residues. The DNA of the CDR3 is TGCAGCGTGAAGGGCAGGATAACAGATACGCAGTATTTT. Translating it yields CSVKGRITDTQYF.

The chain is built from TRBV5-5 and TRBJ2-7; tentative D call: TRBD2 (5 bases). The germline V gene has CDR1 SGHKS and CDR2 YYEKEE (reference sequence). V was clipped by 4 bases and J by 9 bases, with 14 bases between them. The CDR3 is 12 amino acids. The CDR3 reads CASSREGSGQYF. The CDR3 nucleotides are TGTGCCAGCAGCCGCGAAGGGAGCGGGCAGTACTTC.

This chain joins TRBV4-1 and TRBJ1-4, with D perhaps TRBD1 (5 bases). The CDR3 extends over 16 amino acids. Trimming removed 1 base at V and 4 bases at J, with 13 bases between. Germline-derived CDR1 and CDR2 are MGHRA and YSYEKL. CDR3 in amino acids: CASSQGSGTVNEKLFF. CDR3 in DNA: TGCGCCAGCAGCCAAGGGTCAGGGACCGTTAATGAAAAACTGTTTTTT.

This clone was seen a few times. The CDR3 here is CASGGGTTYEQYF. In DNA form, the CDR3 reads TGTGCCAGCGGGGGGGGGACAACCTACGAGCAGTACTTC. The V gene is TRBV7-2, the J gene TRBJ2-7, with TRBD2 as a possible D gene (7 bases). The CDR3 runs to 13 residues. V lost 8 bases and J 2 bases, leaving 13 bases between the germline ends. The V gene's germline CDR1 is SGHTA and CDR2 FQGNSA.

This chain uses TRBV28 with TRBJ2-2; TRBD1 matches 9 bases. The CDR3 loop spans 14 amino acids. V dropped 4 bases and J dropped 6; count of bases not matched to a gene: 3. The germline V gene has CDR1 MDHEN and CDR2 SYDVKM. CDR3 in DNA: TGTGCCAGCAGTTCGGGACAGGGTTCCGGGGAGCTGTTTTTT. Translating it yields CASSSGQGSGELFF.

For the CDR3, the DNA is TGTGCCAGCAGTCCCCTCGGGACAACTAATGAAAAACTGTTTTTT. This translates into CASSPLGTTNEKLFF. This chain links TRBV27 with TRBJ1-4, with D unclear. Germline V CDR1 and CDR2: MNHEY, SMNVEV (reference sequence). The ends were cut back, 5 bases at V and 0 bases at J, with 10 bases in the middle. The CDR3 has 15 residues.

The chain is built from TRBV28 and TRBJ2-3, with unresolved D. This CDR3 has 12 amino acids. Looked up from germline, CDR1 is MDHEN and CDR2 is SYDVKM. Trimming left V 7 bases short and J 4 bases short, with 9 bases between. CDR3 amino acids: CASMKLPDTQYF. The DNA of the CDR3 is TGTGCCAGCATGAAGTTACCAGATACGCAGTATTTT.

The V and J genes are TRBV19 and TRBJ2-5, with TRBD2 matching 7 bases. Unmatched junction bases numbered 10, after V lost 11 bases and J lost 4 bases. The germline V gene encodes CDR1 LNHDA and CDR2 SQIVND (reference sequence). CDR3 length: 13 residues. The CDR3 DNA sequence: TGTGCCTCTTCCAGGACTAGGGTAGAGACCCAGTACTTC. Protein sequence: CASSRTRVETQYF.